This T cell receptor (beta chain) appears in the sequencing data of a study of T cells after yellow fever vaccination. Study overall: Researchers used SMART-Seq v4 Ultra Low Input to prepare fractions that had low cell numbers.

TCR cDNA was made by 5'RACE template switching, adding a universal primer site and UMIs. One entry per CDR3 protein results from TCRdb running MiXCR on the 5' RACE reads. This sample has roughly 150,000 distinct CDR3 sequences, with approximately 7.7% found just once. Germline CDR1 is LGHNA and CDR2 is YNFKEQ. The CDR3 totals 15 residues. On this clonotype: A clone one base away is much larger, so this may be a read error.

The input for sequencing was CD4+ T cells sorted from PBMCs, taken 5 days after the yellow fever booster vaccination. The genes are TRBV4-2 and TRBJ2-5; no reliable D call. The sequence derives from a man under 40 who received the YFV17D yellow fever vaccine. The CDR3 protein is CASSQGSVFQESQYF. In nucleotides, the CDR3 is TGTGCCAGCAGCCAAGGGTCGGTTTTCCAAGAGTCCCAGTACTTC.